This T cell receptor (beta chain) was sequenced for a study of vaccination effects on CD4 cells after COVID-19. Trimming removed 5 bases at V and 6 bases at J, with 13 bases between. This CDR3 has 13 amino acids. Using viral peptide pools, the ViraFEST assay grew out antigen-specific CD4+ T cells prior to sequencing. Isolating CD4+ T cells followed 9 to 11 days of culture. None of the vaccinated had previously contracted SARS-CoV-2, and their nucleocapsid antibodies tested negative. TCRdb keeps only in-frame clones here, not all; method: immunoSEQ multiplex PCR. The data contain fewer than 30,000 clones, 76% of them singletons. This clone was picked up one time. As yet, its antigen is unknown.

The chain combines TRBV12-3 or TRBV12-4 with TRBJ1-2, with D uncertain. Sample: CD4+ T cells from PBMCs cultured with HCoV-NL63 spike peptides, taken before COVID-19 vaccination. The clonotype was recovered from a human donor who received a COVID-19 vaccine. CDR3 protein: CASSLSPANGYTF. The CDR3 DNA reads TGTGCCAGCAGTCTTTCCCCCGCGAATGGCTACACCTTC.